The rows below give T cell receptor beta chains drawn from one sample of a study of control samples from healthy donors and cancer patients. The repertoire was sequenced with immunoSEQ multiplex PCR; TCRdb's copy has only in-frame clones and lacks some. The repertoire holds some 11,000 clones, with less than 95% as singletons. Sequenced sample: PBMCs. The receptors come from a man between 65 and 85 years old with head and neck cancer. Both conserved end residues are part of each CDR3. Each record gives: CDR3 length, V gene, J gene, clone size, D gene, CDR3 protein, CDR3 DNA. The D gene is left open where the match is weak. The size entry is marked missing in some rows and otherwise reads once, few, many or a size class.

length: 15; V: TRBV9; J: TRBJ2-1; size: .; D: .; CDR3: CASSVRQGGNNEQFF; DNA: TGTGCCAGCAGCGTGCGGCAGGGCGGGAACAATGAGCAGTTCTTC
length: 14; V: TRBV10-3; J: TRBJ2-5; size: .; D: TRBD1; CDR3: CAIRLTGDQETQYF; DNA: TGTGCCATCAGGTTGACAGGGGACCAAGAGACCCAGTACTTC
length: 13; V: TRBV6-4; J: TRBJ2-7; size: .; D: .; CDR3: CATSAGGPHEQYF; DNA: TGTGCCACGTCCGCTGGGGGGCCCCACGAGCAGTACTTC
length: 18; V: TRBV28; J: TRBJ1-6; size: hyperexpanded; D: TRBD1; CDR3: CASSWARTGMWLNSPLHF; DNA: TGTGCCAGCAGTTGGGCCAGGACAGGGATGTGGCTTAATTCACCCCTCCACTTT
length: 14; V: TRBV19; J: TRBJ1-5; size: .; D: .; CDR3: CASSIDAGDQPQHF; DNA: TGTGCCAGTAGTATAGATGCGGGGGATCAGCCCCAGCATTTT
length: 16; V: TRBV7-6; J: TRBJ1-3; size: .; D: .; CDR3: CASSFQTGRSGNTIYF; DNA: TGTGCCAGCAGCTTTCAAACAGGGCGCTCTGGAAACACCATATATTTT
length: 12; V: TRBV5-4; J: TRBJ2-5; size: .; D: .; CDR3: CASSRPQETQYF; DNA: TGTGCCAGCAGCCGACCACAAGAGACCCAGTACTTC
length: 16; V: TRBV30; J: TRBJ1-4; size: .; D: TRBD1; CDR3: CAWSADLQGWNEKLFF; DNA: TGTGCCTGGAGTGCCGACTTACAGGGGTGGAATGAAAAACTGTTTTTT
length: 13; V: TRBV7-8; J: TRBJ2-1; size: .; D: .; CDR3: CASSFTRNNEQFF; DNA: TGTGCCAGCAGCTTTACGCGGAACAATGAGCAGTTCTTC
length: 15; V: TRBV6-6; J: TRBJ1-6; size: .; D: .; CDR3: CASRGPGRDNSPLHF; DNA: TGTGCCAGCAGGGGACCGGGACGGGATAATTCACCCCTCCACTTT
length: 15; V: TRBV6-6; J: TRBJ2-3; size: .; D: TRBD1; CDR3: CASSHGTGGADTQYF; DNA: TGTGCCAGCAGTCACGGGACAGGGGGCGCAGATACGCAGTATTTT
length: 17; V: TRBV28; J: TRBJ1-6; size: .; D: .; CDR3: CASSPNYGSSYNSPLHF; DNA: TGTGCCAGCAGCCCAAACTACGGTAGCTCCTATAATTCACCCCTCCACTTT
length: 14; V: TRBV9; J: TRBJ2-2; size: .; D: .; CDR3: CASRGQTNTGELFF; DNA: TGTGCCAGCAGGGGGCAAACGAACACCGGGGAGCTGTTTTTT
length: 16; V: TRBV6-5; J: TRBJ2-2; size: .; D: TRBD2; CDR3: CASSYSAGGLTGELFF; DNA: TGTGCCAGCAGTTACTCGGCGGGGGGCCTTACCGGGGAGCTGTTTTTT
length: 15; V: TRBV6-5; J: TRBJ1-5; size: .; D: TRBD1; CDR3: CASSYSWTGEQPQHF; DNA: TGTGCCAGCAGTTACTCTTGGACAGGGGAACAGCCCCAGCATTTT
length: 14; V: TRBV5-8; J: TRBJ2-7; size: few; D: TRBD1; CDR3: CASKTTGVAYEQYF; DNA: TGTGCCAGCAAGACGACAGGGGTAGCCTACGAGCAGTACTTC
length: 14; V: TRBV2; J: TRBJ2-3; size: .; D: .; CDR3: CASSYREGTDTQYF; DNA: TGTGCCAGCAGTTACAGGGAGGGGACAGATACGCAGTATTTT
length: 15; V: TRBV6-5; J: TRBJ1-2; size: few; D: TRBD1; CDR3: CASTQGGAHNYGYTF; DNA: TGTGCCAGCACACAGGGGGGGGCGCATAACTATGGCTACACCTTC
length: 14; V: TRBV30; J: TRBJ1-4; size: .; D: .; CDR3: CAWSPGRTNEKLFF; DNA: TGTGCCTGGAGTCCGGGACGGACTAATGAAAAACTGTTTTTT
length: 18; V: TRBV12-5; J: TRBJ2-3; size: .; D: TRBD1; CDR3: CASGLVLTGRGRTDTQYF; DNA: TGTGCTAGTGGTTTGGTACTTACCGGCAGGGGGCGAACAGATACGCAGTATTTT
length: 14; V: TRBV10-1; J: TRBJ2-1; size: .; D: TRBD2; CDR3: CASRRGLADNEQFF; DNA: TGCGCCAGCAGAAGGGGACTAGCGGACAATGAGCAGTTCTTC
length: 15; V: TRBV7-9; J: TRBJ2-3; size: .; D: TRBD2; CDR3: CASSSRLAFTDTQYF; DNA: TGTGCCAGCAGCTCTAGACTAGCCTTCACAGATACGCAGTATTTT
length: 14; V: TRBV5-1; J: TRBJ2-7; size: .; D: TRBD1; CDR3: CASSRGDSLYEQYF; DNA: TGCGCCAGCAGCCGTGGGGACAGCCTCTACGAGCAGTACTTC
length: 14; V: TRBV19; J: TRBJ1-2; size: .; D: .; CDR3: CASSISQARYGYTF; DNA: TGTGCCAGTAGTATTTCTCAGGCTCGTTATGGCTACACCTTC
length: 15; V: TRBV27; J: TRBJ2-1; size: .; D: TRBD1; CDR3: CASSFLTGRYNEQFF; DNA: TGTGCCAGCAGTTTTTTGACAGGGCGTTACAATGAGCAGTTCTTC
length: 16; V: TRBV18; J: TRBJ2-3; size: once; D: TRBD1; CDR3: CASSPSGQGGTDTQYF; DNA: TGTGCCAGCTCACCATCGGGACAGGGGGGCACAGATACGCAGTATTTT
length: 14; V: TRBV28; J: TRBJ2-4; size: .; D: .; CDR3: CASSRTDFKNIQYF; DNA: TGTGCCAGCAGCCGGACAGACTTCAAAAACATTCAGTACTTC
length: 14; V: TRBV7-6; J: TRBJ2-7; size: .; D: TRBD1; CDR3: CASSLTTGEGEQYF; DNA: TGTGCCAGCAGCTTGACTACAGGGGAAGGGGAGCAGTACTTC
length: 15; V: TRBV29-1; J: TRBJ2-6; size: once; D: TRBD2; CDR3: CSVVGEGTGANVLTF; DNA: TGCAGCGTTGTGGGGGAGGGGACTGGGGCCAACGTCCTGACTTTC
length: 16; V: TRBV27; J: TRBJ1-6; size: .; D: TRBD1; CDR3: CASPHPSRGRFSPLHF; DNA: TGTGCCAGCCCCCACCCAAGCAGGGGGCGTTTTTCACCCCTCCACTTT
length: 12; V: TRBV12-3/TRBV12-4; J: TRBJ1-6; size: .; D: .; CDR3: CASRTANSPLHF; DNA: TGTGCCAGCAGGACAGCGAATTCACCCCTCCACTTT
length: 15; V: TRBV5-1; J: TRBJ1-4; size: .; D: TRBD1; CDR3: CASSLAPGGGEKLFF; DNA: TGCGCCAGCAGCTTGGCGCCAGGGGGAGGTGAAAAACTGTTTTTT
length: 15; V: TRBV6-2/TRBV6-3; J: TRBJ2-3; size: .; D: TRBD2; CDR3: CASSFAGGGPDTQYF; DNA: TGTGCCAGCAGTTTCGCGGGGGGCGGGCCAGATACGCAGTATTTT
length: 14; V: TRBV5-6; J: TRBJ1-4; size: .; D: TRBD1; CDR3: CASSLFQGGEKLFF; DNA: TGTGCCAGCAGCTTATTCCAGGGGGGTGAAAAACTGTTTTTT
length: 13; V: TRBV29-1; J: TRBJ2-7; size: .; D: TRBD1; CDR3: CSVPGQGTYEQYF; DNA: TGCAGCGTTCCGGGACAGGGAACTTACGAGCAGTACTTC
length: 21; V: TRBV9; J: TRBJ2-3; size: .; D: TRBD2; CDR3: CASSFSPEASGRAGVTDTQYF; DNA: TGTGCCAGCAGCTTCTCACCGGAGGCTAGCGGGAGGGCCGGGGTCACAGATACGCAGTATTTT
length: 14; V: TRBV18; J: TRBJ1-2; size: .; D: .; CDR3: CASSPPWEGYGYTF; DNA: TGTGCCAGCTCCCCGCCCTGGGAGGGCTATGGCTACACCTTC
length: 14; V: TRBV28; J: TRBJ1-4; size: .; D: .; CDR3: CASSSPQGGEKLFF; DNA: TGTGCCAGCAGTTCCCCACAGGGAGGGGAAAAACTGTTTTTT
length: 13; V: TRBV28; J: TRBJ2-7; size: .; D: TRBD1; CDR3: CASSRTGAYEQYF; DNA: TGTGCCAGCAGCCGGACAGGTGCCTACGAGCAGTACTTC
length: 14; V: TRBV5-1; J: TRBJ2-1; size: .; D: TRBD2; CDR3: CASSVGTMYNEQFF; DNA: TGCGCCAGCAGCGTCGGGACTATGTACAATGAGCAGTTCTTC
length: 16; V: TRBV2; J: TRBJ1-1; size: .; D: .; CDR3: CASRRGGVEMNTEAFF; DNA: TGTGCCAGCAGGAGAGGGGGGGTGGAGATGAACACTGAAGCTTTCTTT